This T cell receptor (beta chain) was identified during a study of T cells in Graves' hyperthyroidism and ophthalmopathy. Germline CDR1 SGDLS, CDR2 YYNGEE. With 4 bases removed from V and 2 bases from J, the gap between germline ends came to 13 bases. The CDR3 covers 14 residues. Findings of the study overall: Most thyroid clonotypes expanded above 0.001 appeared in blood too. Ophthalmopathy was predicted by the model a median of roughly 6 months ahead of onset.

RNA transcripts were the template for amplifying TCR beta CDR3 regions. A set of HTBI primers served as the primers for a first-round RT-PCR of the TCR CDR3. TCRdb used MiXCR to reprocess the multiplex PCR reads, holding one entry per CDR3 protein. Among about 640,000 distinct CDR3 sequences listed, roughly 14% were seen once. This sample holds PBMCs from 8 to 10 ml fresh peripheral blood. This clonotype showed up just a few times. No antigen is known for it. The rearrangement joins TRBV9 to TRBJ2-7; either TRBD1 or TRBD2 may supply D (5 bases each). What was sequenced was blood. The clonotype originates from a woman aged 45-59 years with Graves' ophthalmopathy. The CDR3 loop reads CASSLGERAYEQYF. The CDR3 DNA reads TGTGCCAGCAGCCTGGGGGAGAGGGCCTACGAGCAGTACTTC. Variable domain in full (rest from reference TRBV9 and TRBJ2-7): DSGVTQTPKHLITATGQRVTLRCSPRSGDLSVYWYQQSLDQGLQFLIQYYNGEERAKGNILERFSAQQFPDLHSELNLSSLELGDSALYFCASSLGERAYEQYFGPGTRLTVT.